The sequence of this T cell receptor (beta chain) was determined in a study of response to subunit inactivated influenza vaccine. A single record per CDR3 protein comes from TCRdb applying MiXCR to the RT-PCR reads. The data show approximately 700,000 distinct CDR3 sequences, around 14% seen once. The CDR3 spans 19 residues. Looked up from germline, CDR1 is MNHGY and CDR2 is SAAAGT. V lost 0 bases to trimming and J lost 0 bases, with 17 bases between them. Concerning this clonotype: The antigen remains unidentified.

Study conclusions and caveats: The authors proposed limited new T cell recruitment per seasonal influenza vaccination.

The V call is TRBV6-8, the J call TRBJ2-2, with D possibly being TRBD2 (5 bases). This clonotype was obtained from a man aged 45-65 years who received an inactivated influenza vaccine. The starting material was PBMCs from blood, obtained approximately 13 days after vaccination. CDR3 loop: CASSYSTALLGANTGELFF. CDR3 nucleotides: TGTGCCAGCAGTTACTCGACTGCCCTATTGGGAGCGAACACCGGGGAGCTGTTTTTT.